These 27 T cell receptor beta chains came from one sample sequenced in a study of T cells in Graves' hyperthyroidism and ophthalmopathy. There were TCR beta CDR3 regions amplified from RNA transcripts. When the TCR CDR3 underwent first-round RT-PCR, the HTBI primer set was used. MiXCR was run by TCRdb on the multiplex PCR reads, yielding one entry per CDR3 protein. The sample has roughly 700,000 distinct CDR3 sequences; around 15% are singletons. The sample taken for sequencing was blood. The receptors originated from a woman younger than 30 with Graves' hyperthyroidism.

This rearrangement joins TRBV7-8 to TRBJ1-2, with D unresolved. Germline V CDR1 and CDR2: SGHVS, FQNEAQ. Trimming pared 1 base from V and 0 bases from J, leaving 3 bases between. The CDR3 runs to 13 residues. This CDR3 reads CASSLDANYGYTF. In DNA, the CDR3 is TGTGCCAGCAGCTTAGATGCTAACTATGGCTACACCTTC.

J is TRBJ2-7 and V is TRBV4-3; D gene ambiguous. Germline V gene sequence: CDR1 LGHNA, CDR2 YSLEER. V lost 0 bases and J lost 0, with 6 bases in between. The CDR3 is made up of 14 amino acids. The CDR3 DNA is TGCGCCAGCAGCCAAGACAGAAGCTCCTACGAGCAGTACTTC. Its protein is CASSQDRSSYEQYF.

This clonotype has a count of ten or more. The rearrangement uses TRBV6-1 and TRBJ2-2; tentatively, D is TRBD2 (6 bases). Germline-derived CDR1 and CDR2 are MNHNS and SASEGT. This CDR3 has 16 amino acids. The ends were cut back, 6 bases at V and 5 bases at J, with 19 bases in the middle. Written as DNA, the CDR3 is TGTGCCAGCAGGAAGGGACTCCCCCTGAGAACCGGGGAGCTGTTTTTT. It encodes CASRKGLPLRTGELFF.

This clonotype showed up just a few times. In DNA, the CDR3 is TGCGCCAGCAGCCCCGGAGGGGTACTCGAGCAGTACTTC. It is translated as CASSPGGVLEQYF. The rearrangement joins TRBV5-1 to TRBJ2-7; D might be TRBD2 (6 bases). CDR1 SGHRS and CDR2 YFSETQ come from the germline V gene. CDR3 length: 13 residues. V lost 4 bases to trimming and J lost 6 bases, with 14 bases between them.

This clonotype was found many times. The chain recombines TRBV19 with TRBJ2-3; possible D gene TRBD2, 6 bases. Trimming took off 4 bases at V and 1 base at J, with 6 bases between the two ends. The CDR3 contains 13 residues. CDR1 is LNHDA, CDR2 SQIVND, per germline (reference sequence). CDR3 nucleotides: TGTGCCAGTAGTACTAGCGGCACAGATACGCAGTATTTT. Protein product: CASSTSGTDTQYF.

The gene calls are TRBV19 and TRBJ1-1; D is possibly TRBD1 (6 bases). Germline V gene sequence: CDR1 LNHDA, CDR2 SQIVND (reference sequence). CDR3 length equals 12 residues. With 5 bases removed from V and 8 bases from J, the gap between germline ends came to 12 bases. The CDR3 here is CASSDLDREAFF. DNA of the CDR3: TGTGCCAGTAGTGATCTGGACAGAGAAGCTTTCTTT.

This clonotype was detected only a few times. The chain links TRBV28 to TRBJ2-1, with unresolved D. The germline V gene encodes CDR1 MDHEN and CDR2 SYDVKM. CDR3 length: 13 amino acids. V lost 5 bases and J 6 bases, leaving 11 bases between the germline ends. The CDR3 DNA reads TGTGCCAGCAGTCTGCTGGCTCGCAATGAGCAGTTCTTC. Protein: CASSLLARNEQFF.

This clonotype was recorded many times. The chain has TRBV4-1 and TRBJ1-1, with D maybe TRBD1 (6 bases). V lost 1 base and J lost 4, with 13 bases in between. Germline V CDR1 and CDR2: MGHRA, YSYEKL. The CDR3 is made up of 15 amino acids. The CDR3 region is CASSQARGGTTEAFF. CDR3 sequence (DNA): TGCGCCAGCAGCCAAGCCAGAGGGGGGACCACTGAAGCTTTCTTT.

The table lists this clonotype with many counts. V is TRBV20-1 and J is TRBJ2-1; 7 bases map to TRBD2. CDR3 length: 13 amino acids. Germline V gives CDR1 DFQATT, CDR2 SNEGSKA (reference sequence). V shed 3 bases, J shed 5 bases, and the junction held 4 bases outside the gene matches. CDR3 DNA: TGCAGTGCTAGCGACCTAGCGGACAATGAGCAGTTCTTC. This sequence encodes CSASDLADNEQFF.

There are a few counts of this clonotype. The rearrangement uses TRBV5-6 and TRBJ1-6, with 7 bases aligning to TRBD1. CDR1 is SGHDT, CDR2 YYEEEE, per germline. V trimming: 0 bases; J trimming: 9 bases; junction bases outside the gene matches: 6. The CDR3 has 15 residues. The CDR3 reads CASSLGDSAGSPLHF. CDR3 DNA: TGTGCCAGCAGCTTGGGGGACAGTGCGGGTTCACCCCTCCACTTT.

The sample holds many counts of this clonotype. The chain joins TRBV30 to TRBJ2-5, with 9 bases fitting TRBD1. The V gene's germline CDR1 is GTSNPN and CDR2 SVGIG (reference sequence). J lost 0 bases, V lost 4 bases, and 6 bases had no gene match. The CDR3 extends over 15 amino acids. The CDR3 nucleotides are TGTGCCTGGACAGCGGGACAGGGATACCAAGAGACCCAGTACTTC. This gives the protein CAWTAGQGYQETQYF.

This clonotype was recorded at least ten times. CDR3 amino acids: CSATRDLHSYNEQFF. The CDR3 nucleotides are TGCAGTGCTACCCGGGACCTTCACTCCTACAATGAGCAGTTCTTC. The chain is built from TRBV20-1 and TRBJ2-1; the D gene could be TRBD1 or TRBD2 (5 bases each). The ends were cut back, 4 bases at V and 0 bases at J, with 13 bases in the middle. This CDR3 region has 15 residues. Germline V gene lookup returns CDR1 DFQATT and CDR2 SNEGSKA (reference sequence).

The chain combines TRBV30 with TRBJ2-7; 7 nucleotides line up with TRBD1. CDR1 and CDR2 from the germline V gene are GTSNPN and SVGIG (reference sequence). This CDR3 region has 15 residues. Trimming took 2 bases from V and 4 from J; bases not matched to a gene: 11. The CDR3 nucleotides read TGTGCCTGGAGTCCACATCTGGGACAGCTATACGAGCAGTACTTC. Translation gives CAWSPHLGQLYEQYF.

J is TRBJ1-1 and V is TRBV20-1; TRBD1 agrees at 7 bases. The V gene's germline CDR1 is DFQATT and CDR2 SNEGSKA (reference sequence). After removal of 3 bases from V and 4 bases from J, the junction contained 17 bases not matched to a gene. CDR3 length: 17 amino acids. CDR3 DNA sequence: TGCAGTGCTAGGACGACAGGGCACCTTTTTAGCGGCACTGAAGCTTTCTTT. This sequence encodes CSARTTGHLFSGTEAFF.

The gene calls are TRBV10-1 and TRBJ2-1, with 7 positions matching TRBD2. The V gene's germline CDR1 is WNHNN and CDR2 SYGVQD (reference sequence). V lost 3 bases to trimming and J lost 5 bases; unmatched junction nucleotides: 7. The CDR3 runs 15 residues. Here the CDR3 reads CASSDGGRKHNEQFF. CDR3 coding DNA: TGCGCCAGCAGTGACGGCGGGAGAAAGCACAATGAGCAGTTCTTC.

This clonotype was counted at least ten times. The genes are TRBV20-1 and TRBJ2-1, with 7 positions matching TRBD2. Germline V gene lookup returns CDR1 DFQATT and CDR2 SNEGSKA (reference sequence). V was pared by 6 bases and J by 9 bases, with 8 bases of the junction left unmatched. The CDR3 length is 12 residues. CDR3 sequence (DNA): TGCAGTGCATTTGGCGGGAGTAGTGAGCAGTTCTTC. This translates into CSAFGGSSEQFF.

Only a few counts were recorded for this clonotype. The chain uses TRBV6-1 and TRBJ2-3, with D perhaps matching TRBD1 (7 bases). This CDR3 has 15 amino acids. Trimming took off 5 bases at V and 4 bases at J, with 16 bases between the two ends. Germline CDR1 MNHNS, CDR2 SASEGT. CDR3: CASSQTGWGADTQYF. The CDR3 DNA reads TGTGCCAGCAGTCAGACAGGGTGGGGGGCAGATACGCAGTATTTT.

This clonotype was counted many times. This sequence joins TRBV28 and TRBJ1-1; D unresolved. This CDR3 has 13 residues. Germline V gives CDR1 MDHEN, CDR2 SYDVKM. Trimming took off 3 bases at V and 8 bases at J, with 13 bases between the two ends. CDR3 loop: CASSFFLPFEAFF. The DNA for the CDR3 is TGTGCCAGCAGTTTCTTCCTGCCCTTCGAAGCTTTCTTT.

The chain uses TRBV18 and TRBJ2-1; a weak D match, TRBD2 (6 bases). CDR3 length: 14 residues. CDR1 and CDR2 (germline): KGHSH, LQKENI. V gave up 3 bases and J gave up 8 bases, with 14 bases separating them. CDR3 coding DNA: TGTGCCAGCTCACCCCCAGGAGGGTCCCATGAGCAGTTCTTC. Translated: CASSPPGGSHEQFF.

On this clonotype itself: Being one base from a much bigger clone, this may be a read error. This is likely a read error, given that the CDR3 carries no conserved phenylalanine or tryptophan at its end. DNA for the CDR3: TGTGCCTGCACCCTTTCTGGAAACACCATATATTTA. It encodes CACTLSGNTIYL. This rearrangement joins TRBV30 to TRBJ1-3; D gene unclear. Germline values: CDR1 GTSNPN, CDR2 SVGIG (reference sequence). This CDR3 is 12 amino acids long. Trimming took off 6 bases at V and 1 base at J, with 7 bases between the two ends.

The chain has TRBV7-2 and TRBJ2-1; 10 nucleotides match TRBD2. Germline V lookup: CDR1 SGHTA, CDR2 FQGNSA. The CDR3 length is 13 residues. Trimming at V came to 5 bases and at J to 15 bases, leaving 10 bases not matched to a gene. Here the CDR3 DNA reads TGTGCCAGCAGCCCGCCGGGACTAGCGTGGGGGTTCTTC. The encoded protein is CASSPPGLAWGFF.

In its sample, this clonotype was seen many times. In DNA, the CDR3 is TGTGCCAGCAGCTTAGAGTCCCCTAGCGGACGCACAGATACGCAGTATTTT. It encodes CASSLESPSGRTDTQYF. The rearrangement joins TRBV7-2 to TRBJ2-3; 7 bases are a match to TRBD2. Losses at the gene ends were 1 base for V and 1 base for J; bases not matched to a gene: 8. CDR3 length: 17 residues. Germline V lookup: CDR1 SGHTA, CDR2 FQGNSA.

This CDR3 reads CASSHQDNEKLFF. In DNA, the CDR3 is TGTGCCAGCAGTCACCAGGATAATGAAAAACTGTTTTTT. V usage is TRBV5-4 and J usage is TRBJ1-4; D gene unclear. Germline CDR1 SGHNT, CDR2 YYREEE (reference sequence). The CDR3 runs to 13 residues. V was cut by 5 bases and J by 4 bases, with 9 bases left in between.

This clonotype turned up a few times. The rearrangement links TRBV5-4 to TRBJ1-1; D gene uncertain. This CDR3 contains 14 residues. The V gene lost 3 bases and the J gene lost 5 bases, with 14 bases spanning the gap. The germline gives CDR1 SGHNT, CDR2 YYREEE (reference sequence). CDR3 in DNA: TGTGCCAGCAGCTCAAAGACGCGAGAAACTGAAGCTTTCTTT. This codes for CASSSKTRETEAFF.

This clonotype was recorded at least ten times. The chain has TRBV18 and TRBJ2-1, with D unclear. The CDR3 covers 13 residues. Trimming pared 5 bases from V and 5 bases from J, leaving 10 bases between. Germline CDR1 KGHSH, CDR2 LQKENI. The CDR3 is CASSSPGHNEQFF. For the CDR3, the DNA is TGTGCCAGCTCAAGTCCTGGGCACAATGAGCAGTTCTTC.

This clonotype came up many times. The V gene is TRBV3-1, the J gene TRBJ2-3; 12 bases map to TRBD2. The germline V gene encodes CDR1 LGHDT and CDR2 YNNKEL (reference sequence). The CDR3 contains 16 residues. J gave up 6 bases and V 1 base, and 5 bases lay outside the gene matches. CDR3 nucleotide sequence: TGTGCCAGCAGCCAAGGACTAGCGGGAGCGGGGGATACGCAGTATTTT. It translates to CASSQGLAGAGDTQYF.

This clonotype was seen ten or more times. The chain's CDR3 is CASRHQGVSNEKLFF. CDR3 DNA: TGTGCCAGCAGGCATCAGGGAGTCTCTAATGAAAAACTGTTTTTT. This sequence joins TRBV2 and TRBJ1-4; perhaps TRBD1 as D (5 bases). The CDR3 contains 15 residues. CDR1 SNHLY and CDR2 FYNNEI come from the germline V gene. The ends were cut back, 6 bases at V and 3 bases at J, with 14 bases in the middle. Based on the CDR3 plus reference TRBV2 and TRBJ1-4, the full variable domain is EPEVTQTPSHQVTQMGQEVILRCVPISNHLYFYWYRQILGQKVEFLVSFYNNEISEKSEIFDDQFSVERPDGSNFTLKIRSTKLEDSAMYFCASRHQGVSNEKLFFGSGTQLSVL.